This entry is about one T cell receptor (beta chain). Its antigen has not been determined. Base qualities were left out, and no much larger clone turns up one base away. The CDR3 runs 14 residues from the cysteine to the phenylalanine. Of all the DNA, just the CDR3 is kept, 42 bases in frame from base 1. CDR1 and CDR2 are drawn from the germline V gene (reference sequence): MNHEY, SMNVEV. Clipping removes 6 bases from V and 3 bases from J, with 4 as the unmatched junction base count. This sample is part of a study of glioma-infiltrating T cells after dendritic cell vaccination listed by TCRdb under 2016. Describing the broader study: The cohort included some 15 glioblastoma patients drawn from Phase I and II dendritic cell vaccination trials, of whom 9 were newly diagnosed and 6 had recurrent disease. Patients received autologous tumor lysate-pulsed dendritic cell vaccination between the early 2000s and the early 2010s. In glioblastoma patients vaccinated with dendritic cells, deep sequencing of TCR beta CDR3 regions served to measure tumor-infiltrating lymphocyte content and to compare repertoires between tumor and blood. Three intradermal dendritic cell vaccine injections were administered to patients at biweekly intervals in the arm below the axilla. Survival after dendritic cell vaccination was correlated with TCR sequencing metrics such as TIL content and the overlap between tumor and blood repertoires. The vaccine consisted of monocyte-derived dendritic cells cultured seven to eight days with IL-4 and GM-CSF, then pulsed overnight with autologous tumor lysate.

Beyond this particular receptor, the publication reports: The response model built on TCR overlap across three groups was characterized as speculative, with prospective validation still needed. TCR clonality showed no direct relationship with survival, which suggests that a diverse polyclonal response may be important. The cohort was small and heterogeneous, with few patients having full blood and tumor sets and even fewer initial-recurrent tumor pairs. After dendritic cell vaccination, a higher estimated pretreatment TIL content predicted longer time to progression and overall survival.

Using the immunoSEQ assay, TCRB CDR3 regions were amplified from approximately 2 micrograms of genomic DNA, or from all available DNA when less than that was on hand. Multiplex PCR used 60 forward primers for TCR V beta segments and 13 reverse primers for J beta segments. To estimate reads per starting template, synthetic control templates were spiked into each sample at limiting dilution. Sequencing produced 87 bp reads on the Illumina HiSeq System. The source study handled its data this way. PCR and sequencing errors were removed by a nearest neighbor algorithm that merged closely related sequences. TCR overlap was measured as the percentage of unique tumor TCR beta sequences that were also present in the peripheral blood of the same patient. What TCRdb holds here is the immuneACCESS table cut down to in-frame rearrangements. Part of the clones is not present; checked against another copy, under half of the missing clones reflect an unresolved V gene, and the others are unexplained. The V and J calls and clone size are taken from that table; D and trimming were inferred from the DNA. The sample data list 80,000 to 100,000 clones, and over 60% of these were observed just once. The ten most abundant clones make up around 5.9% of the sample.

Patients were selected on the basis of adequate residual fresh-frozen tumor tissue and more than two years of available survival data. Molecular status otherwise varied across the glioblastoma patients, but none of them carried an isocitrate dehydrogenase mutation. PBMC collection took place before vaccination, two weeks after the third vaccination, and at tumor progression if progression occurred. The Qiagen DNeasy Blood extraction Kit was used to extract genomic DNA. The chain was built from TRBV27 and TRBJ1-3, with TRBD1 matching 8 junction bases. The receptor was isolated from a human donor with glioblastoma. The sequencing used blood, collected before dendritic cell vaccination. The nucleotide sequence is given as TGTGCCAGCAGGCAACAGGGGGGTGGAAACACCATATATTTT. It specifies CASRQQGGGNTIYF.